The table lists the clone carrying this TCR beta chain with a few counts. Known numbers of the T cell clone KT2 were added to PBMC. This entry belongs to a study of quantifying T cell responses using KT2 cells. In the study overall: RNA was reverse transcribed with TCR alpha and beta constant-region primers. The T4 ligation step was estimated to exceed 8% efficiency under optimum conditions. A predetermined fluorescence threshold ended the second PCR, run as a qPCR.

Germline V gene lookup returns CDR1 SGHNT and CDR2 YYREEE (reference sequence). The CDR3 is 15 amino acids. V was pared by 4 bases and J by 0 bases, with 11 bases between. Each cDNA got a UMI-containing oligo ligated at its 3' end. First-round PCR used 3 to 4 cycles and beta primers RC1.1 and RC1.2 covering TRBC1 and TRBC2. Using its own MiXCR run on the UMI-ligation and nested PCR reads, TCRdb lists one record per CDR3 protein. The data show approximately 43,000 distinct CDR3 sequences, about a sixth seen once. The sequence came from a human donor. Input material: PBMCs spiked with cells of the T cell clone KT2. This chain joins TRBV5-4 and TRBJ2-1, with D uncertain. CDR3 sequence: CASSGRPSSYNEQFF. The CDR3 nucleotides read TGTGCCAGCAGCGGGCGGCCGAGCTCCTACAATGAGCAGTTCTTC.